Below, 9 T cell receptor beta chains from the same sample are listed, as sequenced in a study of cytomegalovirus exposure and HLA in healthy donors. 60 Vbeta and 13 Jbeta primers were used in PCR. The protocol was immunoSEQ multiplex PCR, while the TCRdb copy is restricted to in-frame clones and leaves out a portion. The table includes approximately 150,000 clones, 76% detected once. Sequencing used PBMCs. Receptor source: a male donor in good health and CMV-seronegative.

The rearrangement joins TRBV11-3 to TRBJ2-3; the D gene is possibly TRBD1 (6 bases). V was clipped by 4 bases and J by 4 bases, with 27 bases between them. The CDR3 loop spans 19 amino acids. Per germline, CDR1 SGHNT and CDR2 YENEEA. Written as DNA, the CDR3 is TGTGCCAGCAGCTCGCGCCAGGCCGTGGGGGCCTATAGCGCAGATACGCAGTATTTT. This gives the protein CASSSRQAVGAYSADTQYF.

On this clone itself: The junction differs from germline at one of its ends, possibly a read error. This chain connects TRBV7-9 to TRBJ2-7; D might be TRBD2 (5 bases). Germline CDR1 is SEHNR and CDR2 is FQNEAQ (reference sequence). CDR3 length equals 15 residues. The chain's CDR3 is CSSTPGYSPPYEQYF. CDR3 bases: TGTTCCAGCACCCCGGGGTACAGCCCCCCCTACGAGCAGTACTTC.

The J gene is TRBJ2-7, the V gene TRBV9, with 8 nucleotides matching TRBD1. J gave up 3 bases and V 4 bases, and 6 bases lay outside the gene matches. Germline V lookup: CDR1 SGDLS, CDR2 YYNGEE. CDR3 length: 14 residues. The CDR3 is CASSLFGQGYEQYF. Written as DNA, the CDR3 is TGTGCCAGCAGCTTATTCGGACAGGGCTACGAGCAGTACTTC.

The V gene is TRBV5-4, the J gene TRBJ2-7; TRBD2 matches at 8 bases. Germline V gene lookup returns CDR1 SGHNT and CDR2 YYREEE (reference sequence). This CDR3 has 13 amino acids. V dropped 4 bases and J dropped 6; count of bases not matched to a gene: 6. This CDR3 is CASSPGGRREQYF. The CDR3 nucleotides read TGTGCCAGCAGCCCGGGCGGGAGGCGCGAGCAGTACTTC.

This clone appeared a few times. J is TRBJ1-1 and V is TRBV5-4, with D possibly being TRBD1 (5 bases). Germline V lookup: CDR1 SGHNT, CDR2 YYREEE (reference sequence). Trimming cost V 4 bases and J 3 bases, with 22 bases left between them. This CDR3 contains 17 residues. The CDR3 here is CASSPPNQGRKDTEAFF. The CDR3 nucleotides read TGTGCCAGCAGCCCCCCAAACCAGGGCCGGAAGGACACTGAAGCTTTCTTT.

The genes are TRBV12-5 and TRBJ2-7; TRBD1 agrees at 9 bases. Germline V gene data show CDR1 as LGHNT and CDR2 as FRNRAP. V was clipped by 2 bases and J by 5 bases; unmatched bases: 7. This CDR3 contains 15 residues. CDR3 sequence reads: CASGLPDRDRDEQYF. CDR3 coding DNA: TGTGCTAGTGGTTTGCCCGACCGGGACAGGGACGAGCAGTACTTC. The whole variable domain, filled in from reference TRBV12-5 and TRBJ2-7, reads DARVTQTPRHKVTEMGQEVTMRCQPILGHNTVFWYRQTMMQGLELLAYFRNRAPLDDSGMPKDRFSAEMPDATLATLKIQPSEPRDSAVYFCASGLPDRDRDEQYFGPGTRLTVT.

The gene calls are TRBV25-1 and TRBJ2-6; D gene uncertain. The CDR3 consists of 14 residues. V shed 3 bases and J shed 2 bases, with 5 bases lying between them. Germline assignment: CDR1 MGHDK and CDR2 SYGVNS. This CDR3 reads CASSDSAGANVLTF. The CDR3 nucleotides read TGTGCCAGCAGTGATTCAGCTGGGGCCAACGTCCTGACTTTC.

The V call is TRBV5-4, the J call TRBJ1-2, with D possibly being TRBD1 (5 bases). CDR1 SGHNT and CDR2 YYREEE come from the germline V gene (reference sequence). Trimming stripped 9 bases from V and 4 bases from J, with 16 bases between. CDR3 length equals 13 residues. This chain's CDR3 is CATSGSGGYGYTF. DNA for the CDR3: TGTGCCACCTCCGGGTCGGGGGGCTATGGCTACACCTTC.

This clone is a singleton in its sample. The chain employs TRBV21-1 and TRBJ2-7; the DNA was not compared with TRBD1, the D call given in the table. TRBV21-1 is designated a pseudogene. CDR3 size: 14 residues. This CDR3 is CASSRDRAAYEQYF. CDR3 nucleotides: TGTGCCAGCAGCAGAGACAGGGCCGCCTACGAGCAGTACTTC.